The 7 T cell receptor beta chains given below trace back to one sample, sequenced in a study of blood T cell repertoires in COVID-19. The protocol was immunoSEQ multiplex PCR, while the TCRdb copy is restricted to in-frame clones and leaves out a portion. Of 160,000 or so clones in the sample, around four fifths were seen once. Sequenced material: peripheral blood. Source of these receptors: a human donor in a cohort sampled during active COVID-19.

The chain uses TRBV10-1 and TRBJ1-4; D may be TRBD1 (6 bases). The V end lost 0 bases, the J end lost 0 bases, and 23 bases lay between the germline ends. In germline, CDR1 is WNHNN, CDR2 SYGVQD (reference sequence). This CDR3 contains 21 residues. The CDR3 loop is CASSESTGGASVPTTNEKLFF. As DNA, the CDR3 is TGCGCCAGCAGTGAGTCTACCGGGGGGGCATCGGTCCCTACAACTAATGAAAAACTGTTTTTT.

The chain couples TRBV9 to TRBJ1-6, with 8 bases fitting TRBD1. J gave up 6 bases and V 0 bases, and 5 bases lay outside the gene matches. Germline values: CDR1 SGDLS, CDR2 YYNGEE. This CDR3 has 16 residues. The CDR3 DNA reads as TGTGCCAGCAGCGTAGGTACAGGGGGGGGTAATTCACCCCTCCACTTT. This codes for CASSVGTGGGNSPLHF.

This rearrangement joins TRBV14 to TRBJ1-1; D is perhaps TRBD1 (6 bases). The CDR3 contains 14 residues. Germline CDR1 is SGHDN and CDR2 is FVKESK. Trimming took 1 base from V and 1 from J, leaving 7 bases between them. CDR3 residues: CASSQVRGNTEAFF. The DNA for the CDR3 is TGTGCCAGCAGCCAAGTCAGGGGGAACACTGAAGCTTTCTTT.

The CDR3 loop reads CAWSPSGLPYNEQFF. CDR3 sequence (DNA): TGTGCCTGGAGTCCCTCCGGGTTGCCCTACAATGAGCAGTTCTTC. The genes are TRBV30 and TRBJ2-1; D is uncertain. From germline, CDR1 is GTSNPN and CDR2 SVGIG (reference sequence). The V gene lost 2 bases and the J gene lost 2 bases, with 13 bases spanning the gap. The CDR3 consists of 15 residues.

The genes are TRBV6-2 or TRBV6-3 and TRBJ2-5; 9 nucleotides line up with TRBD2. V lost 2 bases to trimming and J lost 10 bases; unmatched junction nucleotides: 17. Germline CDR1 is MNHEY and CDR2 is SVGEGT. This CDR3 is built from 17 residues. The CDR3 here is CASSYEDRGLASGSQYF. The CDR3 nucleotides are TGTGCCAGCAGTTACGAGGATCGGGGACTAGCTTCAGGGAGCCAGTACTTC.

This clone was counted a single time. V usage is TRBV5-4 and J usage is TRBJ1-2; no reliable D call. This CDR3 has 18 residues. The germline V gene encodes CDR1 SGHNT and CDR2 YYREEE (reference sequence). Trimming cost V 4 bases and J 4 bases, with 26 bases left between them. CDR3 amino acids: CASSHLAGRRPTFYGYTF. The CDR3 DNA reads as TGTGCCAGCAGCCATCTGGCGGGGAGACGCCCGACTTTCTATGGCTACACCTTC.

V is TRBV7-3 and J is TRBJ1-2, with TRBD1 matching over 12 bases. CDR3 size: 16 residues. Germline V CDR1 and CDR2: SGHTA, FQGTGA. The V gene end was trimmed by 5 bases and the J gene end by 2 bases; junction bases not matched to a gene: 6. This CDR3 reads CASSRRDRGRNYGYTF. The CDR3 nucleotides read TGTGCCAGCAGCCGCCGGGACAGGGGGCGGAACTATGGCTACACCTTC.